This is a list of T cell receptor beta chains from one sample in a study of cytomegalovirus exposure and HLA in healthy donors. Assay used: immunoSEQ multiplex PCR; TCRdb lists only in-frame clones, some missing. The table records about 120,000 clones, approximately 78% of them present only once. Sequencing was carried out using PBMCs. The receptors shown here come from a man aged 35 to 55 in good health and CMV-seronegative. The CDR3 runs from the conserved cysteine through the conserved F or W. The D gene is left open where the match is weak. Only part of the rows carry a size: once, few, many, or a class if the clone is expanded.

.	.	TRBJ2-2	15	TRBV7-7	TGTGCCAGCAGCTTAATCGAGGGCAAGGCCGGGGAGCTGTTTTTT	CASSLIEGKAGELFF
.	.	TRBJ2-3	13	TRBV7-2	TGTGCCGGCAGGGTGGCAGGGGGGGATACGCAGTATTTT	CAGRVAGGDTQYF
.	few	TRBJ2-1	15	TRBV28	TGTGCCAGCAGCCCCCTCGGGTCTAACTACAATGAGCAGTTCTTC	CASSPLGSNYNEQFF
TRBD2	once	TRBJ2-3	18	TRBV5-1	TGCGCCAGCAGCTTGGCCGCCTGGAGCGGGATTAGCACAGATACGCAGTATTTT	CASSLAAWSGISTDTQYF
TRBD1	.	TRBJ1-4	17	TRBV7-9	TGTGCCAGCAGCCGACGAACAGGGGGCGTAGGAATTGAAAAACTGTTTTTT	CASSRRTGGVGIEKLFF
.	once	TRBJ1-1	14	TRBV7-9	TGTGCCAGCAGCTTAGGAGGGGGGGTTACTGAAGCTTTCTTT	CASSLGGGVTEAFF
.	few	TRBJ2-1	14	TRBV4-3	TGCGCCAGCAGCCAAGCGAATACAGGCAATGAGCAGTTCTTC	CASSQANTGNEQFF
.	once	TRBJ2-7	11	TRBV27	TGTGCCAGCAGTTTTGGCCACGAGCAGTACTTC	CASSFGHEQYF
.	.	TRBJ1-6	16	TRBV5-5	TGTGCCAGCAGCTCATCCGGGTCCCCCGCCGGTTCACCCCTCCACTTT	CASSSSGSPAGSPLHF
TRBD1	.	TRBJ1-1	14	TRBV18	TGTGCCAGCTCGCCCAACAGGGGAATCACTGAAGCTTTCTTT	CASSPNRGITEAFF
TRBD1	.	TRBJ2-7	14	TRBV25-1	TGTGCCAGCGCTGGGACAGGGGCGTACTACGAGCAGTACTTC	CASAGTGAYYEQYF
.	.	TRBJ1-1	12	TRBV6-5	TGTGCCAGCAGGCAAGGGGTAACTGAAGCTTTCTTT	CASRQGVTEAFF
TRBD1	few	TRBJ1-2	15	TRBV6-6	TGTGCCAGCAGTTCCTCAACCACCGGGACAGAAGGTCCCACCTTC	CASSSSTTGTEGPTF
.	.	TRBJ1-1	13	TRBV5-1	TGCGCCAGCAGCTTCGGGACACCCACTGAAGCTTTCTTT	CASSFGTPTEAFF
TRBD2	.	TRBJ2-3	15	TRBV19	TGTGCCAGTAGTATAGGGGGGGGGAACACAGATACGCAGTATTTT	CASSIGGGNTDTQYF
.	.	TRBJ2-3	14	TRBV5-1	TGCGCCAGCAGAGGGGGAGGGAGCACAGATACGCAGTATTTT	CASRGGGSTDTQYF
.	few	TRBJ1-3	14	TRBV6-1	TGTGCCAGCAGAGCAGGGGCCTCTGGAAACACCATATATTTT	CASRAGASGNTIYF
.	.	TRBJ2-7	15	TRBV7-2	TGTGCCAGCAGCTCCCTCTGGCAGGGTAACTACGAGCAGTACTTC	CASSSLWQGNYEQYF
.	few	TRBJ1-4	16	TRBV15	TGTGCCACCAGCAGAGATAGAAGTGCAACTAATGAAAAACTGTTTTTT	CATSRDRSATNEKLFF
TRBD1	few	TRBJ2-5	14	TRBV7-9	TGTGCCAGCAGCATGAGGGGGCCCCAAGAGACCCAGTACTTC	CASSMRGPQETQYF
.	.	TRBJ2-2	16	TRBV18	TGTGCCAGCTCACCATCGGAAGGGGGTATTGCCGGGGAGCTGTTTTTT	CASSPSEGGIAGELFF
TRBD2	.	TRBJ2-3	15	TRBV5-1	TGCGCCAGCAGCGTTAGCGGGGGGGCAACAGATACGCAGTATTTT	CASSVSGGATDTQYF
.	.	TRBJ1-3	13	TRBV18	TGTGCCAGCTCACCACGGGGGCTCGACACCATATATTTT	CASSPRGLDTIYF
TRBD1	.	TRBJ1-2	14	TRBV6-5	TGTGCCAGCAGGATGGGACAGGGGGTTTATGGCTACACCTTC	CASRMGQGVYGYTF
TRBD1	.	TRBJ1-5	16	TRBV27	TGTGCCAGCAGCTCCCACGACAGGGGGGCAAATCAGCCCCAGCATTTT	CASSSHDRGANQPQHF
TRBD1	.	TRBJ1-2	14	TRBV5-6	TGTGCCAGCAGCTTCCAGGGACAGGCCCAAGGCTACACCTTC	CASSFQGQAQGYTF
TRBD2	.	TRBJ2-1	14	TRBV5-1	TGCGCCAGCACTGGGACTAGTTTTGGTCCTGAGCAGTTCTTC	CASTGTSFGPEQFF
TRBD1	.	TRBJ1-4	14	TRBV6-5	TGTGCCAGCAGCTTGGACAGGGTACGCCGGAAACTGTTTTTT	CASSLDRVRRKLFF
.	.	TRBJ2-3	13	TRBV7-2	TGTGCCAGCAGCTCCTACCCCACAGATACGCAGTATTTT	CASSSYPTDTQYF
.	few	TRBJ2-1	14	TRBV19	TGTGCCAGTAGTAGGGGCTATGATGGGAATGAGCAGTTCTTC	CASSRGYDGNEQFF
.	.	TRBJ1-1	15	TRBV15	TGTGCCACCAGCAGAGATCTGGGGGCGGACACTGAAGCTTTCTTT	CATSRDLGADTEAFF
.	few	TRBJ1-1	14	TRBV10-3	TGTGCCATCAGTGGACAACAGGGAAAACCTGAAGCTTTCTTT	CAISGQQGKPEAFF
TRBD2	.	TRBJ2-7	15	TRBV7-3	TGTGCCAGCAGCTTAGGGACTAGCGGCTCCTACGAGCAGTACTTC	CASSLGTSGSYEQYF
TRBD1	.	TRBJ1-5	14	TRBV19	TGTGCCAGTAGTCTCCACCGACAGGGATCGACCCAGCATTTT	CASSLHRQGSTQHF
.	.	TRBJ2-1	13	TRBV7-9	TGTGCCAGCAGCTTCTCTCTAGGCAATGAGCAGTTCTTC	CASSFSLGNEQFF
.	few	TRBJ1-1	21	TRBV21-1	TGTGCCAGCAGCAGATTACCTCCGGAGGGACAGGGGCCTCGACTGAACACTGAAGCTTTCTTT	CASSRLPPEGQGPRLNTEAFF
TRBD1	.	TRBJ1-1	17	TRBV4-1	TGCGCCAGCAGCCAAGATCGGGGGACAGGCATGAACACTGAAGCTTTCTTT	CASSQDRGTGMNTEAFF
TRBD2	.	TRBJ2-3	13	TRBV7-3	TGTGCCAGCGGGCGGGAGGACACAGATACGCAGTATTTT	CASGREDTDTQYF
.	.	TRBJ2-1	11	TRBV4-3	TGCGCCAGCAGCCGGGGCGTACAGCAGTTCTTC	CASSRGVQQFF
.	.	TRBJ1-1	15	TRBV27	TGTGCCAGCAGTTTAGTGGCAGGGATCAACACTGAAGCTTTCTTT	CASSLVAGINTEAFF
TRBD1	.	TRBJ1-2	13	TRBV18	TGTGCCAGCTCCCAGAGGGACAGCTATGGCTACACCTTC	CASSQRDSYGYTF
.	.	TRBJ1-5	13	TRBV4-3	TGCGCCAGCAGCCAAGGGGAGAGACAGCCCCAGCATTTT	CASSQGERQPQHF
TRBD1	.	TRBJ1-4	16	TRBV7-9	TGTTCCAGCAGCTTAGCGCTAGGGACAGATAATGAAAAACTGTTTTTT	CSSSLALGTDNEKLFF
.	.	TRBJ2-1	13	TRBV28	TGTGCCAGCAGTTTAAGGGGACAAACGGAGCAGTTCTTC	CASSLRGQTEQFF
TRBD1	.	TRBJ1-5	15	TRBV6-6	TGTGCCACCCTAGGGGGACAGGGGCGTTTTGAGCCCCAGCATTTT	CATLGGQGRFEPQHF
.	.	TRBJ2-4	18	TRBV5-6	TGTGCCAGCAGTTCCCTGAAGGTTGACAACCTAGCCAAAAACATTCAGTACTTC	CASSSLKVDNLAKNIQYF
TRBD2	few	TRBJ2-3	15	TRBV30	TGTGCCTGGAGTGTAACCAGCGGGGGGGTAGATACGCAGTATTTT	CAWSVTSGGVDTQYF
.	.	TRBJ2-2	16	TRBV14	TGTGCCAGCAGCCAACGTTCCACTTCTTACACCGGGGAGCTGTTTTTT	CASSQRSTSYTGELFF
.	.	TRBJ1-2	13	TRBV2	TGTGCCAGCAGTCGGGGGTTGGGCTATGGCTACACCTTC	CASSRGLGYGYTF
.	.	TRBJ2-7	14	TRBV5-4	TGTGCCAGCAGCTTGGGTGGAGGTGGCTACGAGCAGTACTTC	CASSLGGGGYEQYF
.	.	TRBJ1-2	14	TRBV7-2	TGTGCCAGCAGCTCGGGAGGGGGAAACTATGGCTACACCTTC	CASSSGGGNYGYTF